This T cell receptor (beta chain) was identified in a study of cytomegalovirus exposure and HLA in healthy donors. Study at large: As an earlier analysis found, 180 million or so T cells yielded about 120 million unique TCR beta sequences.

The study, taken as a whole, reports: The analysis excluded some indistinguishable V segments, including TRBV6-2 and TRBV6-3. According to the study, roughly 180 TCR beta chains were cytomegalovirus-associated.

The germline gives CDR1 MGHDK, CDR2 SYGVNS. The V and J ends lost 6 bases and 1 base respectively, with 7 bases between them. The CDR3 length is 14 residues. Each donor was nominally healthy when sampled (though unrecorded immune exposures were likely). The study ran its PCR with 60 Vbeta and 13 Jbeta primers. Assay: immunoSEQ multiplex PCR; the TCRdb copy retains only in-frame clones and omits some. Of about 130,000 clones in the sample, 75% to 85% are singletons; the top ten hold 1%. This clone has just a few counts. What it binds is not known. This receptor was obtained from a man aged 35-49 years in good health and CMV-seronegative. This rearrangement joins TRBV25-1 to TRBJ2-6; weak D call: TRBD1 (6 bases). The sequenced material came from PBMCs. CDR3: CASSRGSGANVLTF. Here the CDR3 DNA reads TGTGCCAGCAGCAGGGGTTCTGGGGCCAACGTCCTGACTTTC.